This entry is about one T cell receptor beta chain. The antigen is not known. This specimen comes from a study of cytomegalovirus exposure and HLA in healthy donors. CDR1 and CDR2 (germline): SGDLS, YYNGEE. J gave up 7 bases and V 4 bases, and 16 bases lay outside the gene matches. The CDR3 covers 19 residues. The study's findings and limits: Researchers reported in a later analysis that a missense DCLRE1C variant was tied to TCR beta V- and J-gene trimming. Researchers catalogued roughly 170 TCR beta chains as cytomegalovirus-associated. Rare TCR sequences predominated, though certain public TCRs were found in many donors.

13 Jbeta primers and 60 Vbeta primers were used for the PCR. Some clones are missing from TCRdb's copy, which holds only in-frame ones; the method was immunoSEQ multiplex PCR. Here the sample spans 150,000 to 200,000 clones, 75% to 80% being singletons. The chain links TRBV9 to TRBJ2-1, with 14 bases aligning to TRBD2. The material sequenced was PBMCs. The TCR originated in a woman in her twenties or thirties in good health and CMV-seropositive. CDR3 DNA: TGTGCCAGCAGCACCCGGCTTGGGACTAGCGGGAGCTTCCGTAATGAGCAGTTCTTC. It encodes CASSTRLGTSGSFRNEQFF.